This T cell receptor (beta chain) was retrieved from a study of blood T cell repertoires in COVID-19 (dated by TCRdb to between 2020 and 2021). As for the study more broadly: The collaborator samples originated in the United States, Italy and Spain and spanned the acute and convalescent phases of COVID-19. The material from the prospective study consisted of cDNA or gDNA derived from T cells, B-cell-depleted T cells, or PBMCs. Subjects who had been exposed to COVID-19, were actively infected with it, or had recovered from it provided the deeply sampled blood TCRbeta repertoires that made up the dataset. The repertoires were made available in a free public database intended to serve as a resource for research on the immune response to SARS-CoV-2. Samples were obtained from the ongoing ImmuneRACE study (first 160 participants) and from approximately 1,200 subjects provided by 6 global collaborators. Sample metadata almost always included a de-identified subject ID, COVID-19 status, age in years and sex. Where available, HLA class I and class II types were obtained from metadata supplied by the sample provider rather than from assay-based typing.

TCRbeta CDR3 regions were amplified from genomic DNA using the immunoSEQ Assay, a bias-controlled multiplex PCR. For the original study's pipeline: The number of nucleated cells in each sample was estimated by amplification of reference gene primers within the assay. Sequence reads were collapsed and filtered to measure the absolute abundance of every unique TCRbeta CDR3 rearrangement. Productive Simpson clonality was computed per sample as the square root of Simpson's diversity index over productive rearrangements. TCRdb took this table from immuneACCESS and kept in-frame rearrangements with V and J called. Such tables lack part of the clones; where checked against another copy, unresolved V genes explain under half of the gap, and the rest is unexplained. V and J calls and clone size are as listed in that table; D and trimming were resolved from the DNA. The sample contains about 280,000 clones, 85% of them found a single time. Jointly, the top ten make up roughly 2.7% of the sample.

Participants in the prospective study were aged roughly 18 to 100 years, lived in under 30 United States geographic areas, and enrolled through a virtual design. To assign participants to cohorts, the prospective study relied on clinical history that participants themselves reported in a screening survey and a study questionnaire. For ImmuneRACE Cohort 3, a participant was defined as recovered based on two consecutive negative NP/OP PCR tests, clearance by a healthcare professional, or resolution of symptoms. Mobile phlebotomists in the prospective study collected whole blood, serum and a nasopharyngeal or oropharyngeal swab from every participant. Prospective study participants could optionally give additional blood draws and questionnaires over an approximately 2-month period. Before DNA extraction, prospective study blood samples were shipped either frozen or at room temperature. Turning to this clone: Its antigen target is currently unknown. No clone much larger than this one lies a single base away; base qualities are absent.

Trimming takes 7 bases off V and 7 bases off J; junction bases not matched to a gene: 11. The CDR3, from cysteine to phenylalanine, totals 14 residues. The only DNA kept is the CDR3, 42 bases in frame from the first base. The germline V gene supplies CDR1 SQVTM and CDR2 ANQGSEA. What the authors observed across the whole study: The amount of clinical and demographic metadata varied by source and participant and was provided uncurated.

The sequenced sample was PBMCs or T cells enriched from blood (not recorded which). The clonotype comes from a woman between 45 and 65 years old who had recovered from COVID-19. The chain is encoded by TRBV29-1 joined to TRBJ1-5, and TRBD1 matches 9 of the central bases. The sequenced DNA: TGCAGCGCCGCCACCGGGACAGGGCAACAGCCCCAGCATTTT. The encoded protein is CSAATGTGQQPQHF.